The 26 T cell receptor beta chains reported below all come from one sample, sequenced in a study of Graves' ophthalmopathy and Graves' hyperthyroidism. The authors amplified TCR beta CDR3 regions from RNA transcripts. HTBI primers primed a first-round RT-PCR, and a second-round multiplex PCR followed. TCRdb reanalysed the multiplex PCR reads using MiXCR and keeps one entry per CDR3 protein. The repertoire has more than 300,000 distinct CDR3 sequences, approximately 18% of them found once; the top ten carry 2.4%. The sample was peripheral blood. These receptors originate from an adult woman with stable Graves' hyperthyroidism.

The sample holds many counts of this clonotype. This rearrangement joins TRBV3-1 to TRBJ2-7, with D perhaps given as TRBD1 or TRBD2 (5 bases each). Trimming shortened V by 8 bases and J by 1 base, and 12 bases separated the two germline ends. The CDR3 consists of 13 residues. Germline lookup yields CDR1 LGHDT and CDR2 YNNKEL (reference sequence). CDR3 coding DNA: TGTGCCAGCGTTGGGACCACATCCTACGAGCAGTACTTC. Protein: CASVGTTSYEQYF.

This clonotype was seen repeatedly, ten times or more. The chain is built from TRBV10-3 and TRBJ1-1; a possible D gene is TRBD1 (5 bases). Germline assignment: CDR1 ENHRY and CDR2 SYGVKD. The CDR3 is made up of 15 amino acids. V gave up 11 bases and J gave up 0 bases, with 19 bases separating them. This CDR3 is CASNHPGNMNTEAFF. The CDR3 nucleotides read TGTGCCTCAAATCATCCAGGGAACATGAACACTGAAGCTTTCTTT.

A word on this clonotype: A single base separates this from a much larger clone, so it may be a read error. In this CDR3 the conserved last residue, phenylalanine or tryptophan, is missing, so a read error is likely. The chain recombines TRBV11-2 with TRBJ1-2; 9 bases align to TRBD1. CDR1 and CDR2 from the germline V gene are SGHAT and FQNNGV. The CDR3 covers 14 residues. Trimming at V came to 3 bases and at J to 5 bases, leaving 4 bases not matched to a gene. CDR3: CASSFSGTGYGYTV. The CDR3 DNA is TGTGCCAGCAGCTTCTCCGGGACAGGGTATGGCTACACCGTC.

This clonotype was picked up many times. CDR3 residues: CASIWEGRNTEAFF. The CDR3 DNA is TGTGCCAGCATCTGGGAGGGCCGGAACACTGAAGCTTTCTTT. This chain links TRBV6-1 with TRBJ1-1; D remains ambiguous. CDR3 size: 14 residues. V lost 7 bases and J lost 1, with 13 bases in between. Germline CDR1 reads MNHNS; CDR2 reads SASEGT.

This clonotype was seen many times. CDR3 region: CSAREGGSGTSKYF. CDR3 nucleotide sequence: TGCAGTGCTAGAGAAGGTGGCTCCGGCACAAGCAAGTACTTC. The chain employs TRBV20-1 and TRBJ2-7; unclear D gene. Trimming shortened V by 0 bases and J by 11 bases, and 20 bases separated the two germline ends. This CDR3 is 14 amino acids long. CDR1 and CDR2 (germline): DFQATT, SNEGSKA (reference sequence).

The CDR3 loop reads CASSYSTGSPSTDTQYF. CDR3 in DNA: TGTGCCAGCAGTTACTCGACCGGCAGCCCTAGCACAGATACGCAGTATTTT. The chain employs TRBV6-2 or TRBV6-3 and TRBJ2-3; D uncertain. Trimming took off 0 bases at V and 0 bases at J, with 13 bases between the two ends. CDR3 length: 17 residues. Germline values: CDR1 MNHEY, CDR2 SVGEGT.

This clonotype was counted many times. The rearrangement joins TRBV20-1 to TRBJ2-7; a possible D gene is TRBD1 (6 bases). The V end was cut by 0 bases, the J end by 0 bases, with 15 bases between. Germline V gene lookup returns CDR1 DFQATT and CDR2 SNEGSKA (reference sequence). The CDR3 runs to 16 residues. This CDR3 is CSARDPQGYSSYEQYF. The CDR3 bases are TGCAGTGCTAGAGATCCACAGGGTTATAGCTCCTACGAGCAGTACTTC.

The chain couples TRBV28 to TRBJ2-7; D assignment may be TRBD1 or TRBD2 (5 bases each). CDR1 and CDR2 (germline): MDHEN, SYDVKM. V gave up 7 bases and J gave up 0 bases, with 16 bases separating them. This CDR3 region has 15 residues. The CDR3 spells CASTAPAGSSYEQYF. The CDR3 nucleotides are TGTGCCAGCACCGCCCCGGCAGGGAGCTCCTACGAGCAGTACTTC. The variable domain in full, completed from reference TRBV28 and TRBJ2-7, reads DVKVTQSSRYLVKRTGEKVFLECVQDMDHENMFWYRQDPGLGLRLIYFSYDVKMKEKGDIPEGYSVSREKKERFSLILESASTNQTSMYLCASTAPAGSSYEQYFGPGTRLTVT.

This chain joins TRBV12-3 or TRBV12-4 and TRBJ1-2, with TRBD1 identical over 9 bases. This CDR3 contains 12 residues. The V and J ends lost 5 bases and 8 bases, in that order; junction bases with no gene match: 3. The CDR3 spells CASSQGQGGYTF. CDR3 DNA: TGTGCCAGCAGTCAGGGACAGGGAGGCTACACCTTC.

The chain combines TRBV12-3 or TRBV12-4 with TRBJ2-7, with D unclear. V was clipped by 6 bases and J by 3 bases, with 15 bases between them. This CDR3 is 14 amino acids long. The CDR3 nucleotides are TGTGCCAGCAGCCCCCCGGGCCGAGTCTACGAGCAGTACTTC. This gives the protein CASSPPGRVYEQYF.

This clonotype was seen at least ten times. The gene calls are TRBV29-1 and TRBJ1-1; 8 nucleotides match TRBD1. V gave up 4 bases and J gave up 1 base; unmatched junction bases: 5. The length of the CDR3 is 14 residues. The germline gives CDR1 SQVTM, CDR2 ANQGSEA. In DNA form, the CDR3 reads TGCAGCGTTGCCAGGGGGCTTGCGAACACTGAAGCTTTCTTT. Translated: CSVARGLANTEAFF.

The chain recombines TRBV25-1 with TRBJ2-7; TRBD1 matches at 9 bases. Germline CDR1 reads MGHDK; CDR2 reads SYGVNS. The CDR3 runs 15 residues. Trimming cost V 6 bases and J 3 bases; bases outside gene matches: 9. CDR3 nucleotide sequence: TGTGCCAGCAGCATAGGACAGGGGATTTTCTACGAGCAGTACTTC. Translating gives CASSIGQGIFYEQYF.

This clonotype was found many times. The chain carries TRBV6-5 and TRBJ2-2; D gene unclear. V was clipped by 2 bases and J by 10 bases, with 5 bases between them. Germline V gives CDR1 MNHEY, CDR2 SVGAGI. The CDR3 totals 11 residues. The CDR3 bases are TGTGCCAGCAGTTACGTGGAGGAGCTGTTTTTT. Its translation is CASSYVEELFF.

To note about this clonotype: Being one base from a much bigger clone, this may be a read error. This chain uses TRBV6-1 with TRBJ2-7; D is unresolved. The CDR3 is 13 residues long. Germline CDR1 MNHNS, CDR2 SASEGT. This CDR3 reads CASSESERSEQHF. The CDR3 DNA sequence: TGCGCCAGCAGTGAGTCCGAGAGGTCCGAGCAGCACTTC.

Note on this clonotype: Likely a read error: the CDR3 ends without its conserved phenylalanine or tryptophan. The CDR3: CASRPGTGLYEQYL. CDR3 sequence (DNA): TGTGCCAGCAGACCCGGGACAGGGCTCTACGAGCAGTACCTC. V and J are TRBV6-1 and TRBJ2-7; 9 positions agree with TRBD1. This CDR3 has 14 amino acids. In germline, CDR1 is MNHNS, CDR2 SASEGT. The J segment lost 3 bases and the V segment lost 6 bases, leaving 6 bases of the junction unmatched.

This clonotype has a handful of counts. The V call is TRBV7-8, the J call TRBJ2-5, with D tentatively TRBD2 (6 bases). V was trimmed by 1 base and J by 1 base, leaving 13 bases between them. CDR1 and CDR2 (germline): SGHVS, FQNEAQ. This CDR3 spans 16 amino acids. The CDR3 DNA reads as TGTGCCAGCAGCTTAGATCCCGCGGGACCCCAAGAGACCCAGTACTTC. Translated, it gives CASSLDPAGPQETQYF.

The rearrangement uses TRBV28 and TRBJ1-5, with D unresolved. V lost 5 bases and J 6 bases, leaving 8 bases between the germline ends. There are 12 residues in the CDR3. CDR1 is MDHEN, CDR2 SYDVKM, per germline. CDR3: CASSHLLQPQHF. CDR3 in DNA: TGTGCCAGCAGTCACTTGCTTCAGCCCCAGCATTTT.

This clonotype showed up many times. This rearrangement joins TRBV3-1 to TRBJ1-1; D is ambiguous. Trimming removed 1 base at V and 0 bases at J, with 9 bases between. The CDR3 totals 15 residues. The germline CDR1 and CDR2 sequences are LGHDT and YNNKEL (reference sequence). The CDR3 nucleotides read TGTGCCAGCAGCCAAGGAGGACGGCTGAACACTGAAGCTTTCTTT. This sequence encodes CASSQGGRLNTEAFF. Looking up the rest from reference TRBV3-1 and TRBJ1-1 gives the full variable domain: DTAVSQTPKYLVTQMGNDKSIKCEQNLGHDTMYWYKQDSKKFLKIMFSYNNKELIINETVPNRFSPKSPDKAHLNLHINSLELGDSAVYFCASSQGGRLNTEAFFGQGTRLTVV.

V is TRBV20-1 and J is TRBJ2-2; TRBD2 agrees at 10 bases. Germline CDR1 reads DFQATT; CDR2 reads SNEGSKA (reference sequence). The CDR3 runs 16 residues. V lost 0 bases to trimming and J lost 6 bases; unmatched junction nucleotides: 7. The CDR3 DNA reads TGCAGTGCTAGAGATTCTAGCGGGAGTTTGGCCGGGGAGCTGTTTTTT. The encoded protein is CSARDSSGSLAGELFF.

This clonotype was detected many times. The CDR3 sequence: CASSLPGTGGFSYEQYF. The CDR3 DNA sequence: TGCGCCAGCAGCTTGCCGGGGACGGGAGGTTTTTCCTACGAGCAGTACTTC. This chain joins TRBV5-1 and TRBJ2-7; 7 nucleotides line up with TRBD2. Losses at the gene ends were 1 base for V and 1 base for J; bases not matched to a gene: 11. Germline V gene lookup returns CDR1 SGHRS and CDR2 YFSETQ. There are 17 residues in the CDR3.

In this sample, this clonotype turned up many times. The chain uses TRBV11-2 and TRBJ1-1; no clear D. V was pared by 2 bases and J by 0 bases, with 7 bases between. CDR1 and CDR2 (germline): SGHAT, FQNNGV. The CDR3 is 14 residues long. CDR3 nucleotides: TGTGCCAGCAGCTTAAACCAGGTGAACACTGAAGCTTTCTTT. This codes for CASSLNQVNTEAFF.

This clonotype was counted ten times or more. The rearrangement joins TRBV2 to TRBJ1-5; 7 nucleotides agree with TRBD1. CDR3 length equals 14 residues. Germline V CDR1 and CDR2: SNHLY, FYNNEI. Germline trimming cut 3 bases from V and 6 bases from J; bases unmatched to any gene: 5. CDR3 amino acids: CASSDRGFAQPQHF. The CDR3 nucleotides are TGTGCCAGCAGTGACAGGGGGTTCGCTCAGCCCCAGCATTTT.

This clonotype was picked up many times. The chain combines TRBV20-1 with TRBJ2-7; 12 bases match TRBD2. Germline V gene data show CDR1 as DFQATT and CDR2 as SNEGSKA (reference sequence). V was clipped by 4 bases and J by 0 bases; unmatched bases: 13. The length of the CDR3 is 18 residues. The CDR3 nucleotides are TGCAGTGCTACGGGACCCGGGACTAGCGGGTATAGCTCCTACGAGCAGTACTTC. It encodes CSATGPGTSGYSSYEQYF.

Concerning this clonotype itself: Possible read error: a much larger clone is one base away. V and J are TRBV6-5 and TRBJ2-7, with a possible D match to TRBD2 (7 bases). CDR1 MNHEY and CDR2 SVGAGI come from the germline V gene. V lost 2 bases and J 4 bases, leaving 15 bases between the germline ends. This CDR3 spans 15 amino acids. CDR3 sequence (DNA): TGTGCCAGCAGTTACGTCGCCAGGGGAGGGTACGAGCAGTACTTC. Protein product: CASSYVARGGYEQYF.

The table lists this clonotype with many counts. The J gene is TRBJ1-3, the V gene TRBV6-2 or TRBV6-3, with D unresolved. V was cut by 2 bases and J by 0 bases, with 5 bases left in between. CDR1 is MNHEY and CDR2 is SVGEGT in the germline V gene. This CDR3 is 14 amino acids long. CDR3 amino acids: CASSYTASGNTIYF. In DNA, the CDR3 is TGTGCCAGCAGTTACACGGCCTCTGGAAACACCATATATTTT.

This clonotype was recorded at least ten times. The chain has TRBV6-1 and TRBJ2-4; perhaps TRBD2 as D (6 bases). The CDR3 spans 17 residues. Trimming took off 5 bases at V and 3 bases at J, with 20 bases between the two ends. The germline gives CDR1 MNHNS, CDR2 SASEGT. This chain's CDR3 is CASSQRTGLSVKNIQYF. The CDR3 nucleotides read TGTGCCAGCAGTCAACGTACGGGACTTAGCGTCAAAAACATTCAGTACTTC.